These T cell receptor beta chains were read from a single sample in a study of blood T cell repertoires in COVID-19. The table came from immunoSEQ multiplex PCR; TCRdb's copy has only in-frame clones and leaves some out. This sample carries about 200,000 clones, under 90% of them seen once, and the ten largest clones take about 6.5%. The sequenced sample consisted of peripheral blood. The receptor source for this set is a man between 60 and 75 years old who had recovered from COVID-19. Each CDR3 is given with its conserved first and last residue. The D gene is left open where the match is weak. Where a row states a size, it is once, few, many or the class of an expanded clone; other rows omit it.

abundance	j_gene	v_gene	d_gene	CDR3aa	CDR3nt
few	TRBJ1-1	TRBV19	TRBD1	CASRLQGNTEAFF	TGTGCCAGTAGGCTACAGGGGAATACTGAAGCTTTCTTT
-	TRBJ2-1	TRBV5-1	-	CASSFGDPYNEQFF	TGCGCCAGCAGTTTCGGGGATCCTTACAATGAGCAGTTCTTC
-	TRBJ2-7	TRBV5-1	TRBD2	CASSFGGAASYEQYF	TGCGCCAGCAGCTTCGGGGGGGCCGCATCCTACGAGCAGTACTTC
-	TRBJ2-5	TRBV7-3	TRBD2	CASSRVAGGLQETQYF	TGTGCCAGCAGCCGGGTAGCGGGGGGGCTCCAAGAGACCCAGTACTTC
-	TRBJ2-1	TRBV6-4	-	CASSASEYNEQFF	TGTGCCAGCAGTGCCAGCGAGTACAATGAGCAGTTCTTC
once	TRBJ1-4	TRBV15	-	CATRGDRYYEKLFF	TGTGCCACCAGGGGAGACAGGTACTATGAAAAACTGTTTTTT
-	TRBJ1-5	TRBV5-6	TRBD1	CASSLRTGGLQPQHF	TGTGCCAGCAGCCTACGGACAGGGGGCCTTCAGCCCCAGCATTTT
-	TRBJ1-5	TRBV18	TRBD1	CASSRDRGLENQPQHF	TGTGCCAGCTCTCGAGACAGGGGCCTTGAAAATCAGCCCCAGCATTTT
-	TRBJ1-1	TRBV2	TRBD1	CASSSRQGSDTEAFF	TGTGCCAGCAGTAGTAGACAGGGGTCGGACACTGAAGCTTTCTTT
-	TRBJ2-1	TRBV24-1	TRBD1	CATEGQGSYNEQFF	TGTGCCACCGAGGGACAGGGATCATACAATGAGCAGTTCTTC
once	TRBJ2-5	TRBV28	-	CASIQTYIPTETQYF	TGTGCCAGCATCCAGACTTATATCCCAACAGAGACCCAGTACTTC
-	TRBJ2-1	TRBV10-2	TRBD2	CASTLAGGSYNEQFF	TGCGCCAGCACATTAGCGGGGGGCTCCTACAATGAGCAGTTCTTC
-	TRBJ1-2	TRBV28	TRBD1	CASSLGQGTYGYTF	TGTGCCAGCAGTCTGGGACAGGGTACCTATGGCTACACCTTC
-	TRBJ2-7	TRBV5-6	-	CASSREGGYEQYF	TGTGCCAGCAGCCGAGAGGGCGGGTACGAGCAGTACTTC
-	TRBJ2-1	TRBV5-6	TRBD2	CASILTSGRNEQFF	TGTGCCAGCATCCTGACTAGCGGGAGAAATGAGCAGTTCTTC
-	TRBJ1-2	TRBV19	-	CASSIEDTNLGGYTF	TGTGCCAGTAGTATAGAAGACACGAATTTAGGTGGCTACACCTTC
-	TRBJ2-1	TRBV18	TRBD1	CASALGQGAFNEQFF	TGTGCCAGCGCGCTTGGACAGGGGGCCTTCAATGAGCAGTTCTTC
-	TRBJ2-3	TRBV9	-	CASSGPGGAGTDTQYF	TGTGCCAGCAGTGGCCCGGGGGGCGCAGGCACAGATACGCAGTATTTT
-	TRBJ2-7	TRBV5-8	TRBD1	CASSLMGQGAIYEQYF	TGTGCCAGCAGCTTAATGGGACAGGGGGCAATCTACGAGCAGTACTTC
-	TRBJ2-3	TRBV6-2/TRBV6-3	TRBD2	CASSYSAGVGDTQYF	TGTGCCAGCAGTTACTCGGCGGGAGTCGGAGATACGCAGTATTTT
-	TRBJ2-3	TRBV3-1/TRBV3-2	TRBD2	CASSLARTSGVSTDTQYF	TGTGCCAGCAGCCTCGCCCGGACTAGCGGGGTTAGCACAGATACGCAGTATTTT
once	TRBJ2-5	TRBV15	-	CATSTTGIQETQYF	TGTGCCACCAGCACTACAGGTATCCAAGAGACCCAGTACTTC
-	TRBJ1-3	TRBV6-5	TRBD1	CASSPSTGAGNTIYF	TGTGCCAGCAGTCCCTCGACAGGGGCAGGAAACACCATATATTTT
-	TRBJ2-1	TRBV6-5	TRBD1	CASSLQGEQFF	TGTGCCAGCAGCTTACAGGGGGAGCAGTTCTTC
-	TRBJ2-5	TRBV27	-	CASSLRYLMQETQYF	TGTGCCAGCAGTTTACGGTATTTGATGCAAGAGACCCAGTACTTC
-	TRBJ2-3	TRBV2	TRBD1	CAGGQRADTQYF	TGTGCCGGGGGACAGAGGGCAGATACGCAGTATTTT
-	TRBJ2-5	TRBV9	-	CASSVATQETQYF	TGTGCCAGCAGCGTTGCGACACAAGAGACCCAGTACTTC
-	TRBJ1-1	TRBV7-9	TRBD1	CASSLGTGLYTEAFF	TGTGCCAGCAGCCTAGGGACAGGGCTGTACACTGAAGCTTTCTTT
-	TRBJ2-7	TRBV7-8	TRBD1	CASSRLGQGAAYEQYF	TGTGCCAGCAGCAGATTGGGCCAGGGGGCGGCCTACGAGCAGTACTTC
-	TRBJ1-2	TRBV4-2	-	CASSREGRLNGYTF	TGTGCCAGCAGCAGAGAGGGAAGACTGAATGGCTACACCTTC
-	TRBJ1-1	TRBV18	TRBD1	CASSSKQGAYTEAFF	TGTGCCAGCTCATCGAAACAGGGGGCATACACTGAAGCTTTCTTT
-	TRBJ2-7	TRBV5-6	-	CASSLPGTGDYEQYF	TGTGCCAGCAGCTTGCCCGGGACGGGAGACTACGAGCAGTACTTC
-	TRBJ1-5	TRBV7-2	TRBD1	CASSLQGAGEGQPQHF	TGTGCCAGCTCCCTTCAGGGGGCAGGGGAAGGTCAGCCCCAGCATTTT
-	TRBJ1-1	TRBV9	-	CASSREMAGGTEAFF	TGTGCCAGCAGCAGAGAGATGGCGGGGGGCACTGAAGCTTTCTTT
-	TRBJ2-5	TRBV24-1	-	CATSEGGRGLFEETQYF	TGTGCCACCAGTGAGGGGGGTAGGGGGCTGTTCGAAGAGACCCAGTACTTC
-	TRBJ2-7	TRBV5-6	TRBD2	CASSLYSGPRVWQYF	TGTGCCAGCAGCTTGTATAGCGGGCCACGGGTTTGGCAGTACTTC
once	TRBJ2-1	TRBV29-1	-	CSVSQGYNEQFF	TGCAGCGTGTCCCAGGGTTACAATGAGCAGTTCTTC
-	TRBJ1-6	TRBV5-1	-	CASSLAGVDNSPLHF	TGCGCCAGCAGCTTGGCCGGGGTCGACAATTCACCCCTCCACTTT
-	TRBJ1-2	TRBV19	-	CASSRGEGYGYTF	TGTGCCAGTAGTAGGGGGGAAGGCTATGGCTACACCTTC
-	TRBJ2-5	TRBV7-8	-	CASSLVGRGLGETQYF	TGTGCCAGCAGCTTAGTTGGCAGGGGCCTTGGGGAGACCCAGTACTTC
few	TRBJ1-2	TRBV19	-	CASKTHRDYGYTF	TGTGCCAGTAAGACCCATCGGGACTATGGCTACACCTTC
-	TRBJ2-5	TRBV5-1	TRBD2	CASSLGVAGGQETQYF	TGCGCCAGCAGCCTCGGAGTAGCGGGGGGCCAAGAGACCCAGTACTTC
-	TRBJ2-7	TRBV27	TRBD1	CASSQGQFSYEQYF	TGTGCCAGCAGTCAGGGACAGTTTTCCTACGAGCAGTACTTC
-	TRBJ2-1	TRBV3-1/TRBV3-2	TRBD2	CASSQERTSVTYNEQFF	TGTGCCAGCAGCCAAGAAAGGACTAGCGTGACCTACAATGAGCAGTTCTTC
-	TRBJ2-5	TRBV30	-	CAWSVRGSGSRETQYF	TGTGCCTGGAGTGTACGGGGGAGCGGGTCGAGAGAGACCCAGTACTTC
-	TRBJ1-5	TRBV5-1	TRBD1	CASSLGTGGANSNQPQHF	TGCGCCAGCAGCTTGGGGACAGGGGGCGCGAATAGCAATCAGCCCCAGCATTTT
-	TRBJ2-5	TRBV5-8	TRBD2	CASSLEFALAGGQETQYF	TGTGCCAGCAGCTTGGAGTTTGCGCTAGCGGGGGGGCAGGAGACCCAGTACTTC
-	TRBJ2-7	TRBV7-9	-	CASSLDLYEQYF	TGTGCCAGCAGCTTGGACTTATACGAGCAGTACTTC
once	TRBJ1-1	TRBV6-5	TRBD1	CASSYSKGASFF	TGTGCCAGCAGTTACTCGAAGGGGGCTTCTTTCTTT
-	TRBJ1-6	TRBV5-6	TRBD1	CASSLGQGGSYNSPLHF	TGTGCCAGCAGCTTGGGACAGGGGGGCTCCTATAATTCACCCCTCCACTTT
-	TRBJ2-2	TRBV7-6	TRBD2	CASSRWTSGSVVGELFF	TGTGCCAGCAGTAGATGGACTAGCGGGAGTGTGGTTGGGGAGCTGTTTTTT
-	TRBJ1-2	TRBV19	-	CASSIGPGNGYTF	TGTGCCAGTAGTATTGGGCCAGGGAATGGCTACACCTTC
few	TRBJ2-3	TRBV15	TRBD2	CAKGLADEPDTQYF	TGTGCCAAGGGACTAGCGGATGAGCCCGATACGCAGTATTTT